This T cell receptor (beta chain) was profiled in a study of regulatory T cells in long-lasting Graves disease. Library construction for TCR beta used iRepertoire HTBI primers and Arm-PCR of CDR3 regions. TCRdb re-derived calls from the multiplex PCR reads in MiXCR, one entry per CDR3 protein. The sample holds about 210,000 distinct CDR3 sequences, less than 20% seen once. This CDR3 contains 14 residues. V lost 5 bases to trimming and J lost 2 bases, with 12 bases between them. Germline V gene lookup returns CDR1 MNHNS and CDR2 SASEGT. Sample time point: newly diagnosed GD, antithyroid drugs for less than 3 months. PBMC RNA served as the TCR library source. EDTA tubes were used for drawing around 9 milliliters of peripheral blood. This same sample was also taken into another study, of T cells in Graves' hyperthyroidism and ophthalmopathy. That work adds: These patients, aged 18 to 65, had recently diagnosed hyperthyroidism lasting under 2 months. Diagnosing involved the use of clinical symptoms, serum thyroxine and TRAb, thyroid ultrasound and orbital computed tomography. During a first-round RT-PCR of the TCR CDR3, the HTBI primer set was used.

The chain combines TRBV6-1 with TRBJ1-2; D might be TRBD1 (6 bases). This sequence originates from a woman aged 25 to 39 with Graves disease. Sequences were derived from peripheral blood mononuclear cells (PBMCs), sampled at new diagnosis, from a patient treated with antithyroid drugs. The CDR3 DNA sequence: TGTGCCAGCAGTCCCACACAGGGCAACTATGGCTACACCTTC. It specifies CASSPTQGNYGYTF.